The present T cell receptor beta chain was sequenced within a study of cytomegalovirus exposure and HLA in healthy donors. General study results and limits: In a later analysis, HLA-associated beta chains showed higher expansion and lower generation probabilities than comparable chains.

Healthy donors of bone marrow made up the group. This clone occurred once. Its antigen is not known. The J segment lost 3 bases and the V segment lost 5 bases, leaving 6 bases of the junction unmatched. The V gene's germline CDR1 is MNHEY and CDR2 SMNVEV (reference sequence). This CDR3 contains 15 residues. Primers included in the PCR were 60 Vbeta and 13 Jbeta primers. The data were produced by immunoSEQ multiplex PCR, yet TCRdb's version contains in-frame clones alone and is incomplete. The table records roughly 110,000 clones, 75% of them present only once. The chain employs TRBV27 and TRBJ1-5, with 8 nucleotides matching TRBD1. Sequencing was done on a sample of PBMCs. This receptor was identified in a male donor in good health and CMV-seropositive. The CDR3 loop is CASSPDRGANQPQHF. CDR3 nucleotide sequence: TGTGCCAGCAGTCCCGACAGGGGAGCCAATCAGCCCCAGCATTTT.